The table lists the clone carrying this T cell receptor beta chain with a few counts. The data stem from a study of early T cells in non-severe SARS-CoV-2 infection. V was pared by 5 bases and J by 5 bases, with 16 bases between. CDR1 and CDR2 from the germline V gene are DFQATT and SNEGSKA (reference sequence). This CDR3 has 14 residues. Individually, cDNA molecules had unique molecular identifiers attached to them. TCRdb redid the calling of the 5' RACE reads with MiXCR, one entry per CDR3 protein. Of 55,000 to 75,000 distinct CDR3 sequences listed, roughly 8% are singletons. The chain employs TRBV20-1 and TRBJ1-5; D perhaps matches TRBD1 (6 bases). Sequenced material: whole blood. The receptor was derived from an adult who was a healthcare worker with PCR-confirmed SARS-CoV-2 infection or an uninfected control (not recorded which). The CDR3 nucleotides are TGCAGTGCTGGTACCCGAGGGGGACATCAGCCCCAGCATTTT. This encodes CSAGTRGGHQPQHF.